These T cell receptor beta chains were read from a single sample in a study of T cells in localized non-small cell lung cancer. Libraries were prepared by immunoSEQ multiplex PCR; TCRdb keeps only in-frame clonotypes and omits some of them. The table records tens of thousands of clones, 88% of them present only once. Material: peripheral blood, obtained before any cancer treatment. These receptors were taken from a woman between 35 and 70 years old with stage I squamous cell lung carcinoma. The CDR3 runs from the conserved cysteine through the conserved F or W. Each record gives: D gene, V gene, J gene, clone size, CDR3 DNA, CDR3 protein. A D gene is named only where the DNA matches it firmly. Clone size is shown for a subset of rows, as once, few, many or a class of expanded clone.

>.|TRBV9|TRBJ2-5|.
TGTGCCAGCAGCCTCGACGGACGGAACCCCCAAGAGACCCAGTACTTC
CASSLDGRNPQETQYF
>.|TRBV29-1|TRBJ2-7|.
TGCAGCGTGACCCTGGAGGTGGGGGTAGGGGAGCAGTACTTC
CSVTLEVGVGEQYF
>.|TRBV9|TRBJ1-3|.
TGTGCCAGCACCCGAGAGGCGCGACAAAACACCATATATTTT
CASTREARQNTIYF
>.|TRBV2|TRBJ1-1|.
TGTGCCAGCGTAAGAGAGATAAACACTGAAGCTTTCTTT
CASVREINTEAFF
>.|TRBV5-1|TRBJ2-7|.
TGCGCCAGCAGCGTGACAGAATCATCGTACTACGAGCAGTACTTC
CASSVTESSYYEQYF
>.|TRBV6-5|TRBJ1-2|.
TGTGCCAGCAGTTACTCTGGCAGGGCCTATGGCTACACCTTC
CASSYSGRAYGYTF
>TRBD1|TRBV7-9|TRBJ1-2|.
TGTGCCAGCAGCTTAATCACGGGACAGGGGGCCCGTGGCTACACCTTC
CASSLITGQGARGYTF
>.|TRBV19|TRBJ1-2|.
TGTGCCAGTAGTATCGGACGAGATTATGGCTACACCTTC
CASSIGRDYGYTF
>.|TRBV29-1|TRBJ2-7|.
TGCAGCGTTTCGAACAGGGCCCACTCCAGCTCCTACGAGCAGTACTTC
CSVSNRAHSSSYEQYF
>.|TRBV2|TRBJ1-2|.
TGTGCCAGCAGTGTTAGGGATGGCTACACCTTC
CASSVRDGYTF
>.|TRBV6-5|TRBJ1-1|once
TGTGCCAGCATTCTCGCAGGACCCACTGAAGCTTTCTTT
CASILAGPTEAFF
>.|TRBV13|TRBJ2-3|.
TGTGCCAGCAGCTCGTGGGGATGGTCTAGCACAGATACGCAGTATTTT
CASSSWGWSSTDTQYF
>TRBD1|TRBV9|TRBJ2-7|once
TGTGCCAGCAGCGTCCGGACAGGATTATCCTACGAGCAGTACTTC
CASSVRTGLSYEQYF
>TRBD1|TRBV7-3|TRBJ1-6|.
TGTGCCAGCAGCCGGACAGGGGGTTTTAATTCACCCCTCCACTTT
CASSRTGGFNSPLHF
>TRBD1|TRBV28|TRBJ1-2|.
TGTGCCAGCATCACACAGGGGCGCAACTATGGCTACACCTTC
CASITQGRNYGYTF
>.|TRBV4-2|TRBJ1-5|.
TGTGCCAGCAGCCCCGTACAGGGACCCAATCAGCCCCAGCATTTT
CASSPVQGPNQPQHF
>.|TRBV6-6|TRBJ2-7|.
TGTGCCAGCAGTCAACAGGGTGGAGTGGGGGTCGAGCAGTACTTC
CASSQQGGVGVEQYF
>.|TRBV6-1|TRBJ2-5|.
TGTGCCAGCGAGGGAGGGGGGGCGCGAGAGACCCAGTACTTC
CASEGGGARETQYF
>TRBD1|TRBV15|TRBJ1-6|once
TGTGCCACCAAGGGGATGACAGGGGGCAACTCACCCCTCCACTTT
CATKGMTGGNSPLHF
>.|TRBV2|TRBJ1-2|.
TGTGCCAGCAGTGGGTTACCAGGAGGGGGTGGCTACACCTTC
CASSGLPGGGGYTF
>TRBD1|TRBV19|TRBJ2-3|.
TGTGCCAGTAGTAGGAACAGGGGAAGGCCAAGCACAGATACGCAGTATTTT
CASSRNRGRPSTDTQYF
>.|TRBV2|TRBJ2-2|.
TGTGCCAGCACCTTAGAGAGCACCGGGGAGCTGTTTTTT
CASTLESTGELFF
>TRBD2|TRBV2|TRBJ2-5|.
TGTGCCAGCAGTGGGGGGGGGAACCAAGAGACCCAGTACTTC
CASSGGGNQETQYF
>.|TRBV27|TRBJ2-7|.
TGTGCCAGCAGTGCCACAGTGGGTGAGTCCGACGAGCAGTACTTC
CASSATVGESDEQYF
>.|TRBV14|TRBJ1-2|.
TGTGCCAGCAGCCAAGTGCCAGGGGCCCGCTATGGCTACACCTTC
CASSQVPGARYGYTF
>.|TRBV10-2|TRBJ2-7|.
TGCGCCACCAACGCGGGGACACTCTACGAGCAGTACTTC
CATNAGTLYEQYF
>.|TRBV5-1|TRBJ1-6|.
TGCGCCAGCAGCTCGACGGAAGGTAATTCACCCCTCCACTTT
CASSSTEGNSPLHF
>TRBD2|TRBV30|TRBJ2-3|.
TGTGCCTGGAGTTCTCCGTGGGGCGGGGGGGCCTTCACAGATACGCAGTATTTT
CAWSSPWGGGAFTDTQYF
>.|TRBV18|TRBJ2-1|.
TGTGCCAGTTCCGAGTCCTTTAGCTCCTACAATGAGCAGTTCTTC
CASSESFSSYNEQFF
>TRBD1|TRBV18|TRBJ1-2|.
TGTGCCAGCTCACCGGGACAGGGAGTCGGCTACACCTTC
CASSPGQGVGYTF
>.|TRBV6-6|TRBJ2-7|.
TGTGCCAGCAGTTACTCGAGGGCAGGGTCTTCCTACGAGCAGTACTTC
CASSYSRAGSSYEQYF
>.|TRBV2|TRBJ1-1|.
TGTGCCAGCAGTGAAGGCAGGGTTGGCACTGAAGCTTTCTTT
CASSEGRVGTEAFF
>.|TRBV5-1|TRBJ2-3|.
TGCGCCAGCAGCTTGGCTGGTAGTGGAGATACGCAGTATTTT
CASSLAGSGDTQYF
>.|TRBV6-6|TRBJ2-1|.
TGTGCCAGCAGTAATATACAGGCCCGGGATGAGCAGTTCTTC
CASSNIQARDEQFF
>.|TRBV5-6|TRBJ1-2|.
TGTGCCAGCAGCTTTTGGGAGGACTATGGCTACACCTTC
CASSFWEDYGYTF
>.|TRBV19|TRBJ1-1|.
TGTGCCAGTAGTTTATCCGGGAGCGCTGAAGCTTTCTTT
CASSLSGSAEAFF
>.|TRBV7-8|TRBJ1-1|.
TGTGCCAGCAGCTTAGGGGGAGGGTCCTCACCCACTGAAGCTTTCTTT
CASSLGGGSSPTEAFF
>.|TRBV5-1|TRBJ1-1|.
TGCGCCAGCAGCTTGGAAGGGATTGGGGACACTGAAGCTTTCTTT
CASSLEGIGDTEAFF
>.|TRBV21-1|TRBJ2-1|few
TGTGCCAGCAGCACTGCGACAGGGCCCAATGAGCAGTTCTTC
CASSTATGPNEQFF
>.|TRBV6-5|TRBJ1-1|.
TGTGCCAGCAGCCCACGCCAAAGCACTGAAGCTTTCTTT
CASSPRQSTEAFF
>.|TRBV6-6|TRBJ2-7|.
TGTGCCAGCAGTCGCCGGGACGGAGTCTACGAGCAGTACTTC
CASSRRDGVYEQYF
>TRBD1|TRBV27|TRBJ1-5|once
TGTGCCAGCAGAAAGACAGGGAGTCAGCCCCAGCATTTT
CASRKTGSQPQHF
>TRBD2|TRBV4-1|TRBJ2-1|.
TGCGCCAGCAGCCACCTACCACTAGCGGGGGCGAACAATGAGCAGTTCTTC
CASSHLPLAGANNEQFF
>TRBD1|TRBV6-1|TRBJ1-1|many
TGTGCCAGCAGTGCCGGGACAGGGGTGATGAACACTGAAGCTTTCTTT
CASSAGTGVMNTEAFF
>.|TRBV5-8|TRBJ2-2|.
TGTGCCAGCAGCTTCCCCGACAGGTGGAACACCGGGGAGCTGTTTTTT
CASSFPDRWNTGELFF
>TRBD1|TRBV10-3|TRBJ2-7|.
TGTGCCATCAGTGAGGTCAGGGGGCAGGGCGAGCAGTACTTC
CAISEVRGQGEQYF
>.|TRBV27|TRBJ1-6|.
TGTGCCAGCAGTAAGACGGGGAGTTCGGGATATTTATCACCCCTCCACTTT
CASSKTGSSGYLSPLHF
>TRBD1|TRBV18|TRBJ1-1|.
TGTGCCAGCTCACTGGGTAACCAGGGGGCAGGAACTGAAGCTTTCTTT
CASSLGNQGAGTEAFF
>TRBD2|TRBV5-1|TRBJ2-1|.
TGCGCCAGCAGCGAGATAGCGGGGGGGCCCGGGGAGTTCTTC
CASSEIAGGPGEFF
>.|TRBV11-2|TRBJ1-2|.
TGTGCCAGCAGCTTAGAGCCCGGGGCGCACTATGGCTACACCTTC
CASSLEPGAHYGYTF
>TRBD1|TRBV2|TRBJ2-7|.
TGTGCCAGCAGCCGTAACTCGGGACAGTTCTACGAGCAGTACTTC
CASSRNSGQFYEQYF
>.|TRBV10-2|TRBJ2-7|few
TGCGCCAGCAGTGAGGACAGGAGCCGCTCCTACGAGCAGTACTTC
CASSEDRSRSYEQYF
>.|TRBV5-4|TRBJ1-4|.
TGTGCCAGCAGCTTGGAAGGGTCCCATGAAAAACTGTTTTTT
CASSLEGSHEKLFF
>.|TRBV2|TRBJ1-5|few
TGTGCCAGCAGCAGGGTCTACAATCAGCCCCAGCATTTT
CASSRVYNQPQHF
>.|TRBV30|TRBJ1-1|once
TGTGCCTGGAGTTCTCTGAACACTGAAGCTTTCTTT
CAWSSLNTEAFF
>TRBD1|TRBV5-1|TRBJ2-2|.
TGCGCCAGCAGCTTGGGACAGGGCGTCGGGGAGCTGTTTTTT
CASSLGQGVGELFF
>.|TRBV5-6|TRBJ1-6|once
TGTGCCAGCAGCCTATTTAATTCACCCCTCCACTTT
CASSLFNSPLHF
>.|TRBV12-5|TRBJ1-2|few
TGTGCTAGTGGTTTGGCCCTCTCCTATGGCTACACCTTC
CASGLALSYGYTF
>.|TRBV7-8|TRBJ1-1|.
TGTGCCAGCAGCTTAGGTACAGGGAACACTGAAGCTTTCTTT
CASSLGTGNTEAFF
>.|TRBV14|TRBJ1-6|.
TGTGCCAGCAGCCCGGTATCATCACCCCTCCACTTT
CASSPVSSPLHF